The present T cell receptor beta chain was sequenced within a study of shared clonotypes between healthy human individuals. This table comes from immunoSEQ multiplex PCR, and its TCRdb copy is limited to in-frame clones, with some not included. Of some 740,000 clones detected, more than 85% appear once; the ten largest clones hold 24%. Germline values: CDR1 SNHLY, CDR2 FYNNEI. The V and J ends lost 4 bases and 1 base, in that order; junction bases with no gene match: 2. This CDR3 region has 14 residues. Broader study findings: A small donor pool kept down the genetic and exposure-history diversity that was represented. Sequencing depth was predicted to influence how clonotypes are shared among donors. The four-donor shared clonotypes exceeded non-shared clonotypes in generation probability, with non-shared ones scoring lower.

Naive CD8 cells were CD45RO-negative, positively selected for CCR7, excluding terminally differentiated effector memory CD45RA+ cells. In the case of this clone: Its target is not known.

The clonotype originates from a man aged 25-40 years in good health. Sequences were obtained from naive CD8+ T cells sorted from blood. J is TRBJ2-3 and V is TRBV2, with 7 bases that match TRBD2. Written as DNA, the CDR3 is TGTGCCAGCAGTGTCGGACTAGGCACAGATACGCAGTATTTT. This translates into CASSVGLGTDTQYF.